This entry features one TCR beta chain sequence. Different DNA sequences within this sample yield the same CDR3. The CDR3 runs 11 residues. The germline gives CDR1 MDHEN, CDR2 SYDVKM. The V and J ends lost 4 bases and 2 bases respectively, with 2 bases between them. The sample originates from a study of shared clonotypes between healthy human individuals. Study background: Two women and three men aged 18 to 49 made up the donors.

Only in-frame clones appear in the TCRdb table, and some are missing; sequencing was by immunoSEQ multiplex PCR. The data show more than 2,000,000 clones, around nine tenths seen once. The sequence was collected from a man in his late teens or twenties in good health. The J gene is TRBJ2-5, the V gene TRBV28; D ambiguous. The sample was naive CD4+ T cells sorted from blood. The subset denotes: CD45RA+ positively selected. In DNA form, the CDR3 reads TGTGCCAGCAGTTCACAAGAGACCCAGTACTTC. Its translation is CASSSQETQYF.